This T cell receptor (beta chain) came from a study of CD8 T cells in Susac syndrome. The V and J ends lost 6 bases and 1 base, in that order; junction bases with no gene match: 6. This CDR3 comprises 15 residues. Germline lookup yields CDR1 MDHEN and CDR2 SYDVKM. From blood CD8+ and CD4+ T cells, the TCR beta chain was sequenced. Reverse transcription of about 0.45 to 1 ug RNA used random hexamers. MiXCR was run by TCRdb on the immunoSEQ multiplex PCR reads, yielding one entry per CDR3 protein. The repertoire holds a few hundred thousand distinct CDR3 sequences, with 80% to 90% as singletons. This TCR derives from a human donor with multiple sclerosis. The material sequenced was CD8+ T cells from PBMCs. The V gene is TRBV28, the J gene TRBJ2-7; 10 nucleotides agree with TRBD2. CDR3 sequence: CASRSSGSRSYEQYF. The DNA for the CDR3 is TGTGCCAGCAGATCTAGCGGGAGCCGGTCCTACGAGCAGTACTTC. Full variable domain (outside the CDR3, taken from reference TRBV28 and TRBJ2-7): DVKVTQSSRYLVKRTGEKVFLECVQDMDHENMFWYRQDPGLGLRLIYFSYDVKMKEKGDIPEGYSVSREKKERFSLILESASTNQTSMYLCASRSSGSRSYEQYFGPGTRLTVT.